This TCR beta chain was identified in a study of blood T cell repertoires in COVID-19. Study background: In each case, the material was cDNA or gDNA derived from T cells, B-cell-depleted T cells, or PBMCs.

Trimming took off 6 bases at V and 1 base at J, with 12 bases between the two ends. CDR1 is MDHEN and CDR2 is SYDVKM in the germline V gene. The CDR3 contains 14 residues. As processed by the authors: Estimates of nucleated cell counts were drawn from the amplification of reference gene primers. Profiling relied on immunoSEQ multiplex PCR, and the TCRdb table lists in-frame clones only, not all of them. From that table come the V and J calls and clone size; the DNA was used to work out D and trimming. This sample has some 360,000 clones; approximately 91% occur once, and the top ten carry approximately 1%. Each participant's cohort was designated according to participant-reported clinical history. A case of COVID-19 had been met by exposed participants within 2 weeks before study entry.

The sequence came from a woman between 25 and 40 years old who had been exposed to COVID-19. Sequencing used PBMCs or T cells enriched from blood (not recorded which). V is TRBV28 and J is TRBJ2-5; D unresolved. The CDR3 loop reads CASRSGVVQETQYF. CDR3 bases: TGTGCCAGCAGATCCGGTGTGGTCCAAGAGACCCAGTACTTC. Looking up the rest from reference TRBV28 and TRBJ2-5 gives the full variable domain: DVKVTQSSRYLVKRTGEKVFLECVQDMDHENMFWYRQDPGLGLRLIYFSYDVKMKEKGDIPEGYSVSREKKERFSLILESASTNQTSMYLCASRSGVVQETQYFGPGTRLLVL.